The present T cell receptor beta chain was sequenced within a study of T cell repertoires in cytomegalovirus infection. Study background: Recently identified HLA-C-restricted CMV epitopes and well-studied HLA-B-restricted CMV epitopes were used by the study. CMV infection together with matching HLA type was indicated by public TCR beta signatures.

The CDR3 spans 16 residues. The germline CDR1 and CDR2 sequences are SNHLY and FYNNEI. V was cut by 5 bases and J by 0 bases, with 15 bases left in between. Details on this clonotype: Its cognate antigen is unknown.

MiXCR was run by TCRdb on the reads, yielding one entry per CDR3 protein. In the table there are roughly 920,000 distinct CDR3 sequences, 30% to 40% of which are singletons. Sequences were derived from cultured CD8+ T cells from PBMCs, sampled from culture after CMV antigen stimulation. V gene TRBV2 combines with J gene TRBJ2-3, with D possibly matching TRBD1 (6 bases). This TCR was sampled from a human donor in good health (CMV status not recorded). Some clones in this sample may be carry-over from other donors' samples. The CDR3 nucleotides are TGTGCCAGCAGTCCCTGGGGGCCCACAAGCACAGATACGCAGTATTTT. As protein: CASSPWGPTSTDTQYF.